This paragraph covers one T cell receptor (beta chain) sequence. Germline V lookup: CDR1 MGHRA, CDR2 YSYEKL. The V and J ends lost 0 bases and 1 base respectively, with 4 bases between them. CDR3 size: 14 residues. The time point is: newly diagnosed GD, antithyroid drugs for less than 3 months. Construction of the TCR library relied on RNA isolated from PBMCs. The data stem from a study of regulatory T cells in long-lasting Graves disease. The TCR beta library used iRepertoire HTBI primers with Arm-PCR amplification of CDR3. Original processing methods: Detected in the samples were 62 TRBV and more than 11 TRBJ segments. TCRdb re-analysed the multiplex PCR reads in MiXCR, keeping a single row per CDR3 protein. V and J calls and clone size were set by TCRdb, not the authors. The repertoire includes about half a million distinct CDR3 sequences, about 12% of them detected once, and 8% to 10% sits in the top ten.

These data were likewise used in another study, on T cells in Graves' hyperthyroidism and ophthalmopathy.

The chain joins TRBV4-1 to TRBJ1-3; no definite D call. This TCR came from a woman aged 30 to 39 with Graves disease. Specimen: peripheral blood mononuclear cells (PBMCs), collected at new diagnosis, from a patient treated with antithyroid drugs. The CDR3 DNA is TGCGCCAGCAGCCAAGAGCGGTCTGGAAACACCATATATTTT. Protein: CASSQERSGNTIYF.